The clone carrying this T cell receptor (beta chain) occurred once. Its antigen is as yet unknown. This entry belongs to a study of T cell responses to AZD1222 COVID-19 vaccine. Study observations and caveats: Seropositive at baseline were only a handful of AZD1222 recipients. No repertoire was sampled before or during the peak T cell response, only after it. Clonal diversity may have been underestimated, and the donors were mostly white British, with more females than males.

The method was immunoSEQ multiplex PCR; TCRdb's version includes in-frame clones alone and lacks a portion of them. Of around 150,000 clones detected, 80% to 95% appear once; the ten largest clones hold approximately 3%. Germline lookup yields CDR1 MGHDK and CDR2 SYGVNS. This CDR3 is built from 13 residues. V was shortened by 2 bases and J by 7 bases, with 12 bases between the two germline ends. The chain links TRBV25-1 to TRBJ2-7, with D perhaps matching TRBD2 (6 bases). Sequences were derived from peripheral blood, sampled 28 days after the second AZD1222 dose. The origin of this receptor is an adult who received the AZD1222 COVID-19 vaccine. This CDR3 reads CASSESGSGEQYF. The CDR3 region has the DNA TGTGCCAGCAGTGAAAGCGGGTCAGGTGAGCAGTACTTC.